A single sample gave rise to the 26 T cell receptor beta chains below, sequenced in a study of shared clonotypes between healthy human individuals. Assay: immunoSEQ multiplex PCR; the TCRdb copy retains only in-frame clones and omits some. The sample records under 2.5 million clones, 85% to 95% being singletons. The sequencing sample was made of naive CD4+ T cells from PBMCs. The subset denotes: CD45RA+ positively selected. The source is a man between 18 and 29 years old in good health. Some clones in this sample may be carry-over from other donors' samples.

V usage is TRBV28 and J usage is TRBJ2-7, with 7 nucleotides matching TRBD2. Germline trimming cut 1 base from V and 5 bases from J; bases unmatched to any gene: 8. The V gene's germline CDR1 is MDHEN and CDR2 SYDVKM. This CDR3 spans 15 amino acids. CDR3 DNA: TGTGCCAGCAGTTTATTAGGGACTAATGTTAACGAGCAGTACTTC. This codes for CASSLLGTNVNEQYF.

The V call is TRBV5-1, the J call TRBJ2-1, with TRBD2 matching over 7 bases. This CDR3 region has 15 residues. With V trimmed by 0 bases and J by 7 bases, 7 bases remained unmatched. Germline V gene lookup returns CDR1 SGHRS and CDR2 YFSETQ. The CDR3 DNA sequence: TGCGCCAGCAGCTTGGAAGGCGGGAGTTTTAATGAGCAGTTCTTC. Amino acids: CASSLEGGSFNEQFF. Variable domain in full (rest from reference TRBV5-1 and TRBJ2-1): KAGVTQTPRYLIKTRGQQVTLSCSPISGHRSVSWYQQTPGQGLQFLFEYFSETQRNKGNFPGRFSGRQFSNSRSEMNVSTLELGDSALYLCASSLEGGSFNEQFFGPGTRLTVL.

The rearrangement links TRBV13 to TRBJ2-7, with 7 bases lining up with TRBD2. This CDR3 region has 14 residues. V dropped 6 bases and J dropped 0; count of bases not matched to a gene: 5. The germline gives CDR1 PRHDT, CDR2 FYEKMQ (reference sequence). The DNA of the CDR3 is TGTGCCAGCAGGTCGGGAGGCCGCTCCTACGAGCAGTACTTC. Its protein is CASRSGGRSYEQYF.

This clone has just one count. CDR3 bases: TGCGCCAGCAGCGCCCAGACTAGCGGGAACACCGGGGAGCTGTTTTTT. It is translated as CASSAQTSGNTGELFF. The rearrangement links TRBV5-1 to TRBJ2-2, with 9 nucleotides matching TRBD2. The CDR3 totals 16 residues. Germline assignment: CDR1 SGHRS and CDR2 YFSETQ. V lost 4 bases to trimming and J lost 1 base; unmatched junction nucleotides: 5. Supplemented by reference TRBV5-1 and TRBJ2-2, the full variable domain reads KAGVTQTPRYLIKTRGQQVTLSCSPISGHRSVSWYQQTPGQGLQFLFEYFSETQRNKGNFPGRFSGRQFSNSRSEMNVSTLELGDSALYLCASSAQTSGNTGELFFGEGSRLTVL.

J is TRBJ1-4 and V is TRBV30; D not resolved. This CDR3 has 14 amino acids. Per the germline V gene, CDR1 is GTSNPN and CDR2 is SVGIG (reference sequence). The V end was cut by 0 bases, the J end by 7 bases, with 12 bases between. The CDR3 bases are TGTGCCTGGAGTGTATGGGGTCGGGGTGAAAAACTGTTTTTT. It translates to CAWSVWGRGEKLFF.

This clone was seen a single time. The chain joins TRBV25-1 to TRBJ2-7; D may be TRBD1 (7 bases). The CDR3 runs 14 residues. Germline assignment: CDR1 MGHDK and CDR2 SYGVNS. With 5 bases removed from V and 2 bases from J, the gap between germline ends came to 13 bases. Written as DNA, the CDR3 is TGTGCCAGCAGTCGTGGAGGGACAGCCTACGAGCAGTACTTC. This translates into CASSRGGTAYEQYF.

The V gene is TRBV6-1, the J gene TRBJ1-4; D may be TRBD1 (5 bases). The germline CDR1 and CDR2 sequences are MNHNS and SASEGT. The V and J ends lost 7 bases and 7 bases respectively, with 16 bases between them. CDR3 length: 14 amino acids. CDR3 coding DNA: TGTGCCAGCACACCGGGGCCACTGGGTGAAAAACTGTTTTTT. Protein product: CASTPGPLGEKLFF.

The chain combines TRBV29-1 with TRBJ2-3; D tentatively fits TRBD1 or TRBD2 (5 bases each). This CDR3 has 16 residues. V was cut by 6 bases and J by 4 bases, with 23 bases left in between. Germline V gene lookup returns CDR1 SQVTM and CDR2 ANQGSEA. The CDR3 region is CSVATGDPFVADTQYF. The CDR3 coding sequence is TGCAGCGTGGCCACCGGGGACCCCTTCGTGGCAGATACGCAGTATTTT.

This sequence joins TRBV13 and TRBJ1-2; TRBD1 matches 8 bases. This CDR3 contains 14 residues. V shed 5 bases, J shed 5 bases, and the junction held 7 bases outside the gene matches. CDR1 and CDR2 from the germline V gene are PRHDT and FYEKMQ (reference sequence). The CDR3 DNA reads TGTGCCAGCAGCCAATTCAGGGGGCTATATGGCTACACCTTC. This translates into CASSQFRGLYGYTF.

The chain recombines TRBV4-2 with TRBJ1-4, with a weak D call TRBD1 (6 bases). The CDR3 runs to 17 residues. Trimming took 0 bases from V and 7 from J, leaving 18 bases between them. In germline, CDR1 is LGHNA, CDR2 YNFKEQ. CDR3 sequence reads: CASSQEVGGGSVEKLFF. The CDR3 coding sequence is TGTGCCAGCAGCCAAGAAGTAGGGGGGGGGAGTGTTGAAAAACTGTTTTTT.

Remarks on this clone: Within the sample, other DNA sequences also encode this same CDR3. The chain is built from TRBV9 and TRBJ2-1; TRBD1 might be the D (6 bases). V gave up 0 bases and J gave up 7 bases, with 11 bases separating them. The CDR3 runs to 14 residues. Germline V CDR1 and CDR2: SGDLS, YYNGEE. In DNA, the CDR3 is TGTGCCAGCAGCGTAGGGAACAGGGCTAATGAGCAGTTCTTC. This gives the protein CASSVGNRANEQFF.

The table lists this clone with a count of one. This chain joins TRBV9 and TRBJ2-1; D might be TRBD1 (5 bases). Germline CDR1 SGDLS, CDR2 YYNGEE. CDR3 length equals 16 residues. The V and J ends lost 1 base and 0 bases respectively, with 11 bases between them. The CDR3 loop is CASSVQGQSSYNEQFF. CDR3 nucleotides: TGTGCCAGCAGCGTACAGGGCCAAAGCTCCTACAATGAGCAGTTCTTC.

The V gene is TRBV5-1, the J gene TRBJ2-5; 8 bases are shared with TRBD1. This CDR3 comprises 15 residues. Germline values: CDR1 SGHRS, CDR2 YFSETQ. J gave up 4 bases and V 2 bases, and 7 bases lay outside the gene matches. The CDR3 DNA reads as TGCGCCAGCAGCTTAACAGGGGGGCGTGGAGAGACCCAGTACTTC. It yields the protein CASSLTGGRGETQYF.

Concerning this clone: At the DNA level, this CDR3 is encoded by other sequences in the same sample as well. The chain recombines TRBV28 with TRBJ1-2; possible D gene TRBD1, 5 bases. The germline CDR1 and CDR2 sequences are MDHEN and SYDVKM. V dropped 5 bases and J dropped 8 bases, with 12 bases sitting between them. The CDR3 consists of 12 residues. Here the CDR3 DNA reads TGTGCCAGCAGTCGCACACCAGGGGGCTACACCTTC. Translating gives CASSRTPGGYTF.

V and J are TRBV6-1 and TRBJ1-5; the D is unclear. CDR1 MNHNS and CDR2 SASEGT come from the germline V gene. V lost 3 bases, J lost 7 bases, and 13 bases lay in between. The CDR3 has 14 residues. Here the CDR3 reads CASSDLSVGQPQHF. In DNA form, the CDR3 reads TGTGCCAGCAGTGACTTGTCAGTGGGGCAGCCCCAGCATTTT.

This chain joins TRBV4-2 and TRBJ1-6; weak D call: TRBD1 (6 bases). CDR1 and CDR2 from the germline V gene are LGHNA and YNFKEQ. CDR3 length: 15 residues. V dropped 3 bases and J dropped 10 bases, with 16 bases sitting between them. This CDR3 reads CASSHDEAGVSPLHF. The DNA of the CDR3 is TGTGCCAGCAGCCATGATGAGGCAGGGGTGTCACCCCTCCACTTT.

This clone was seen a single time. CDR3 sequence (DNA): TGTGCCAGCAGTTTCCTACAGGGGGTCCCTCGGCCCCAGCATTTT. This translates into CASSFLQGVPRPQHF. V usage is TRBV28 and J usage is TRBJ1-5; 8 bases map to TRBD1. Germline V gene sequence: CDR1 MDHEN, CDR2 SYDVKM. CDR3 size: 15 residues. The V segment lost 3 bases and the J segment 9 bases; nucleotides outside the gene matches: 10.

The chain links TRBV19 to TRBJ2-7, with unresolved D. Germline V gene sequence: CDR1 LNHDA, CDR2 SQIVND (reference sequence). This CDR3 comprises 14 residues. Trimming removed 3 bases at V and 0 bases at J, with 9 bases between. The CDR3 nucleotides are TGTGCCAGTAGTATCCGCGAACCCTCCTACGAGCAGTACTTC. This encodes CASSIREPSYEQYF.

The chain links TRBV30 to TRBJ2-3; 14 bases align to TRBD2. This CDR3 region has 17 residues. CDR1 GTSNPN and CDR2 SVGIG come from the germline V gene (reference sequence). V trimming: 2 bases; J trimming: 0 bases; junction bases outside the gene matches: 4. The CDR3 nucleotides read TGTGCCTGGAGTATGGGACTAGCGGGAGCTAGCACAGATACGCAGTATTTT. It translates to CAWSMGLAGASTDTQYF.

The chain is built from TRBV7-3 and TRBJ2-1; D remains unclear. Per the germline V gene, CDR1 is SGHTA and CDR2 is FQGTGA. This CDR3 has 15 amino acids. V gave up 5 bases and J gave up 0 bases, with 11 bases separating them. CDR3: CASSADGSSYNEQFF. The CDR3 coding sequence is TGTGCCAGCAGCGCGGACGGAAGCTCCTACAATGAGCAGTTCTTC.

The chain combines TRBV5-1 with TRBJ1-2; 10 bases line up with TRBD1. This CDR3 is 15 amino acids long. The germline gives CDR1 SGHRS, CDR2 YFSETQ. The V gene end was trimmed by 4 bases and the J gene end by 4 bases; junction bases not matched to a gene: 7. The CDR3 DNA reads TGCGCCAGCAGCCCACGGACAGGGGGACTCTATGGCTACACCTTC. Its protein is CASSPRTGGLYGYTF.

This chain connects TRBV29-1 to TRBJ2-1, with 9 bases fitting TRBD1. Trimming at V came to 7 bases and at J to 8 bases, leaving 9 bases not matched to a gene. The CDR3 spans 13 residues. CDR1 SQVTM and CDR2 ANQGSEA come from the germline V gene. The CDR3 DNA reads TGCAGCGCCCCGGGACAGGGTTTTGATGAGCAGTTCTTC. It is translated as CSAPGQGFDEQFF.

The chain has TRBV9 and TRBJ2-5, with 8 bases lining up with TRBD2. From germline, CDR1 is SGDLS and CDR2 YYNGEE. The CDR3 is 15 amino acids. The junction had 9 bases not matched to a gene; V was cut back by 4 bases and J by 4 bases. CDR3 region: CASSPREGRAETQYF. Here the CDR3 DNA reads TGTGCCAGCAGCCCCCGGGAGGGGAGGGCAGAGACCCAGTACTTC.

This rearrangement joins TRBV6-5 to TRBJ1-1; 7 bases line up with TRBD1. Germline V CDR1 and CDR2: MNHEY, SVGAGI. The V gene end was trimmed by 3 bases and the J gene end by 5 bases; junction bases not matched to a gene: 9. CDR3 length: 15 residues. The CDR3 sequence is CASSYRTGVRTEAFF. The DNA for the CDR3 is TGTGCCAGCAGTTATCGCACAGGGGTGAGGACTGAAGCTTTCTTT.

The chain employs TRBV10-3 and TRBJ2-2; TRBD1 matches 10 bases. The CDR3 loop spans 16 amino acids. V shed 6 bases and J 5 bases; nucleotides not matched to a gene: 9. Germline V gives CDR1 ENHRY, CDR2 SYGVKD. The CDR3 loop is CAISKEGQGITGELFF. The DNA of the CDR3 is TGTGCCATCAGCAAGGAGGGACAGGGGATTACCGGGGAGCTGTTTTTT.

The genes are TRBV30 and TRBJ1-2, with a weak D call TRBD1 (5 bases). CDR1 is GTSNPN, CDR2 SVGIG, per germline (reference sequence). CDR3 length equals 13 residues. The V end lost 2 bases, the J end lost 4 bases, and 11 bases lay between the germline ends. The CDR3 DNA follows: TGTGCCTGGAGTCAGGGAGAACCCTATGGCTACACCTTC. It yields the protein CAWSQGEPYGYTF. Together with reference TRBV30 and TRBJ1-2, the CDR3 gives the full variable domain: SQTIHQWPATLVQPVGSPLSLECTVEGTSNPNLYWYRQAAGRGLQLLFYSVGIGQISSEVPQNLSASRPQDRQFILSSKKLLLSDSGFYLCAWSQGEPYGYTFGSGTRLTVV.